Shown below are 29 T cell receptor beta chains from a single sample sequenced in a study of T cell responses to AZD1222 COVID-19 vaccine. The table came from immunoSEQ multiplex PCR; TCRdb's copy has only in-frame clones and leaves some out. The profile shows around 79,000 clones, 87% of them singletons. This material consisted of peripheral blood, taken on day 0 of AZD1222 vaccination. These receptors were obtained from an adult in good health.

This chain connects TRBV6-1 to TRBJ2-7; 10 bases match TRBD1. The V segment lost 3 bases and the J segment 3 bases; nucleotides outside the gene matches: 17. Germline-derived CDR1 and CDR2 are MNHNS and SASEGT. The CDR3 consists of 19 residues. This chain's CDR3 is CASSDPDRGVPQKLYEQYF. In DNA form, the CDR3 reads TGTGCCAGCAGTGATCCGGACAGGGGGGTCCCTCAAAAACTCTACGAGCAGTACTTC.

This clone was counted between two and nine times. V is TRBV14 and J is TRBJ1-3, with 7 nucleotides matching TRBD1. J lost 3 bases, V lost 2 bases, and 7 bases had no gene match. Per the germline V gene, CDR1 is SGHDN and CDR2 is FVKESK. This CDR3 spans 16 amino acids. The CDR3 here is CASSQNRGYRGNTIYF. The CDR3 DNA follows: TGTGCCAGCAGCCAAAACAGGGGCTATCGTGGAAACACCATATATTTT.

The chain is built from TRBV12-3 or TRBV12-4 and TRBJ1-1, with no clear D. Trimming took off 5 bases at V and 6 bases at J, with 4 bases between the two ends. The CDR3 runs 10 residues. CDR3 DNA sequence: TGTGCCAGCAGTGCCGCTGAAGCTTTCTTT. Residues: CASSAAEAFF.

This clone appeared a single time. The V and J genes are TRBV7-8 and TRBJ1-2; D not certain. CDR3 size: 13 residues. V was clipped by 3 bases and J by 2 bases, with 7 bases between them. Per the germline V gene, CDR1 is SGHVS and CDR2 is FQNEAQ. This CDR3 reads CASSFDTNYGYTF. In DNA form, the CDR3 reads TGTGCCAGCAGCTTTGACACAAACTATGGCTACACCTTC.

The rearrangement links TRBV3-1 (or the pseudogene TRBV3-2) to TRBJ2-2, with 7 bases matching TRBD1. This CDR3 comprises 15 residues. The V segment lost 1 base and the J segment 1 base; nucleotides outside the gene matches: 0. Germline V lookup: CDR1 LGHDT, CDR2 YNNKEL (reference sequence). Here the CDR3 DNA reads TGTGCCAGCAGCCAAGGGACAGGGAACACCGGGGAGCTGTTTTTT. It codes for CASSQGTGNTGELFF.

This chain joins TRBV10-3 and TRBJ1-2, with a tentative D call TRBD1 (6 bases). CDR1 ENHRY and CDR2 SYGVKD come from the germline V gene. V lost 4 bases, J lost 3 bases, and 9 bases lay in between. The CDR3 runs 13 residues. The DNA for the CDR3 is TGTGCCATCAGTGGACAGGCGCACTATGGCTACACCTTC. It translates to CAISGQAHYGYTF.

This sequence joins TRBV28 and TRBJ1-1; possible D gene TRBD1, 6 bases. Between the trimmed V and J ends, which lost 2 bases and 4 bases, there was a span of 23 bases. Germline-derived CDR1 and CDR2 are MDHEN and SYDVKM. This CDR3 is 18 amino acids long. The CDR3 sequence: CASSLVGVGGAWGTEAFF. The CDR3 DNA sequence: TGTGCCAGCAGTTTAGTGGGTGTGGGGGGCGCCTGGGGCACTGAAGCTTTCTTT.

The chain links TRBV6-5 to TRBJ1-2; TRBD1 matches at 8 bases. The CDR3 is 14 amino acids. Trimming took 6 bases from V and 8 from J; bases not matched to a gene: 11. Germline V gene lookup returns CDR1 MNHEY and CDR2 SVGAGI. This CDR3 reads CASRLGQGGQGYTF. The CDR3 nucleotides are TGTGCCAGCAGACTCGGACAGGGAGGACAGGGCTACACCTTC.

The rearrangement joins TRBV7-9 to TRBJ2-7, with 9 nucleotides matching TRBD1. CDR3 length equals 15 residues. The V gene end was trimmed by 6 bases and the J gene end by 5 bases; junction bases not matched to a gene: 11. Germline V gene data show CDR1 as SEHNR and CDR2 as FQNEAQ (reference sequence). The CDR3 DNA reads TGTGCCAGCAGACCTGGGACAGGGATTTCTCACGAGCAGTACTTC. Its translation: CASRPGTGISHEQYF.

This clone was detected once. The V call is TRBV20-1, the J call TRBJ2-5, with 8 bases that match TRBD1. Germline trimming cut 5 bases from V and 4 bases from J; bases unmatched to any gene: 0. There are 11 residues in the CDR3. Germline-derived CDR1 and CDR2 are DFQATT and SNEGSKA (reference sequence). CDR3: CSADRGETQYF. CDR3 in DNA: TGCAGTGCTGACAGGGGAGAGACCCAGTACTTC.

The rearrangement joins TRBV7-2 to TRBJ1-6; D gene uncertain. Germline CDR1 is SGHTA and CDR2 is FQGNSA. This CDR3 contains 15 residues. V lost 5 bases, J lost 6 bases, and 14 bases lay in between. The CDR3 here is CASSLLGLPNSPLHF. The CDR3 nucleotides are TGTGCCAGCAGCCTTTTAGGGTTGCCTAATTCACCCCTCCACTTT.

V gene TRBV5-4 combines with J gene TRBJ2-2; D gene ambiguous. Germline lookup yields CDR1 SGHNT and CDR2 YYREEE (reference sequence). The CDR3 contains 17 residues. V was shortened by 4 bases and J by 0 bases, with 16 bases between the two germline ends. Here the CDR3 DNA reads TGTGCCAGCAGCATCTTCGCGGAGCCCCCGAACACCGGGGAGCTGTTTTTT. This translates into CASSIFAEPPNTGELFF. Full variable domain (missing parts from reference TRBV5-4 and TRBJ2-2): ETGVTQSPTHLIKTRGQQVTLRCSSQSGHNTVSWYQQALGQGPQFIFQYYREEENGRGNFPPRFSGLQFPNYSSELNVNALELDDSALYLCASSIFAEPPNTGELFFGEGSRLTVL.

The chain combines TRBV2 with TRBJ1-4, with a tentative D call TRBD1 (6 bases). V was pared by 5 bases and J by 7 bases, with 11 bases between. Germline loops: CDR1 SNHLY, CDR2 FYNNEI. CDR3 length equals 13 residues. The CDR3 loop reads CASSPIQGEKLFF. DNA for the CDR3: TGTGCCAGCAGTCCCATACAGGGTGAAAAACTGTTTTTT.

Only one count was recorded for this clone. The rearrangement joins TRBV5-3 to TRBJ1-1, with D perhaps matching TRBD1 (5 bases). TRBV5-3 is assigned to the ORF class and has an uncertain function. Trimming took 3 bases from V and 4 from J, leaving 13 bases between them. The CDR3 covers 14 residues. The DNA for the CDR3 is TGTGCCAGAAGCTCTGACAGTGTCATCACTGAAGCTTTCTTT. Amino acid sequence: CARSSDSVITEAFF.

V gene TRBV7-9 combines with J gene TRBJ1-2, with a possible D match to TRBD1 (5 bases). The CDR3 totals 13 residues. V lost 5 bases, J lost 8 bases, and 15 bases lay in between. CDR1 is SEHNR, CDR2 FQNEAQ, per germline (reference sequence). CDR3 loop: CASSLWAGRGYTF. The CDR3 nucleotides read TGTGCCAGCAGCCTGTGGGCAGGGCGCGGCTACACCTTC.

V usage is TRBV5-4 and J usage is TRBJ2-7; tentatively, D is TRBD1 (6 bases). V gave up 1 base and J gave up 3 bases, with 20 bases separating them. The germline V gene has CDR1 SGHNT and CDR2 YYREEE (reference sequence). The CDR3 has 17 amino acids. Here the CDR3 DNA reads TGTGCCAGCAGCTTGCTACAGGGAAAAAGGCTTTACTACGAGCAGTACTTC. Encoded protein: CASSLLQGKRLYYEQYF.

The V gene is TRBV29-1, the J gene TRBJ1-1, with D possibly matching TRBD1 (5 bases). CDR3 length: 12 residues. Germline V CDR1 and CDR2: SQVTM, ANQGSEA. V gave up 7 bases and J gave up 3 bases, with 12 bases separating them. The CDR3 sequence: CSAQWGDTEAFF. As DNA, the CDR3 is TGCAGCGCCCAGTGGGGGGACACTGAAGCTTTCTTT.

This chain links TRBV5-1 with TRBJ2-7, with 8 bases aligning to TRBD1. This CDR3 has 16 amino acids. Germline lookup yields CDR1 SGHRS and CDR2 YFSETQ. The V segment lost 4 bases and the J segment 6 bases; nucleotides outside the gene matches: 15. The CDR3 sequence is CASSPTRTGLRGEQYF. The CDR3 DNA sequence: TGCGCCAGCAGCCCAACAAGGACAGGGCTGAGGGGCGAGCAGTACTTC. Complete variable domain (other parts from reference TRBV5-1 and TRBJ2-7): KAGVTQTPRYLIKTRGQQVTLSCSPISGHRSVSWYQQTPGQGLQFLFEYFSETQRNKGNFPGRFSGRQFSNSRSEMNVSTLELGDSALYLCASSPTRTGLRGEQYFGPGTRLTVT.

V gene TRBV18 combines with J gene TRBJ1-2, with TRBD1 identical over 7 bases. CDR3 size: 15 residues. The V segment lost 6 bases and the J segment 0 bases; nucleotides outside the gene matches: 7. The germline V gene encodes CDR1 KGHSH and CDR2 LQKENI. CDR3 sequence (DNA): TGTGCCAGCTCCCCCGCTGGACAGGCTAACTATGGCTACACCTTC. Its translation is CASSPAGQANYGYTF.

V and J are TRBV6-2 or TRBV6-3 and TRBJ2-5; D uncertain. Per the germline V gene, CDR1 is MNHEY and CDR2 is SVGEGT. There are 13 residues in the CDR3. Trimming took 8 bases from V and 1 from J, leaving 11 bases between them. The CDR3 sequence: CASRRQGQETQYF. DNA of the CDR3: TGTGCCAGCCGCCGGCAAGGCCAAGAGACCCAGTACTTC.

Here the CDR3 DNA reads TGTGCCAGTAGTATGACTACTGGTATTACCTATGGCTACACCTTC. Its translation: CASSMTTGITYGYTF. The rearrangement links TRBV19 to TRBJ1-2; D remains ambiguous. The germline gives CDR1 LNHDA, CDR2 SQIVND (reference sequence). V was cut by 3 bases and J by 4 bases, with 15 bases left in between. This CDR3 is 15 amino acids long.

The genes are TRBV30 and TRBJ1-5; tentative D call: TRBD1 (5 bases). The CDR3 contains 13 residues. Per germline, CDR1 GTSNPN and CDR2 SVGIG (reference sequence). Deletions cut 7 bases from V and 0 bases from J, with 10 bases between. The CDR3 sequence is CAFGAGSNQPQHF. The CDR3 bases are TGTGCCTTCGGGGCAGGTAGCAATCAGCCCCAGCATTTT.

The rearrangement links TRBV11-2 to TRBJ2-3; possibly TRBD2 for D (5 bases). The V gene lost 2 bases and the J gene lost 2 bases, with 11 bases spanning the gap. From germline, CDR1 is SGHAT and CDR2 FQNNGV. The CDR3 length is 15 residues. The CDR3 sequence: CASSLLGLYTDTQYF. CDR3 DNA: TGTGCCAGCAGCTTATTAGGACTCTACACAGATACGCAGTATTTT. The variable domain in full, completed from reference TRBV11-2 and TRBJ2-3, reads EAGVAQSPRYKIIEKRQSVAFWCNPISGHATLYWYQQILGQGPKLLIQFQNNGVVDDSQLPKDRFSAERLKGVDSTLKIQPAKLEDSAVYLCASSLLGLYTDTQYFGPGTRLTVL.

This clone was recorded once. This chain connects TRBV25-1 to TRBJ1-5, with D perhaps matching TRBD1 (5 bases). There are 15 residues in the CDR3. The V and J ends lost 4 bases and 5 bases respectively, with 15 bases between them. Germline CDR1 is MGHDK and CDR2 is SYGVNS. CDR3 residues: CASSGSGRWDQPQHF. In DNA, the CDR3 is TGTGCCAGCAGTGGATCGGGACGCTGGGATCAGCCCCAGCATTTT.

The sample holds a few counts of this clone. The gene calls are TRBV2 and TRBJ2-3; perhaps TRBD2 as D (5 bases). Germline CDR1 SNHLY, CDR2 FYNNEI. The CDR3 loop spans 13 amino acids. Deletions cut 4 bases from V and 12 bases from J, with 17 bases between. The chain's CDR3 is CASSGKRSYEQYF. For the CDR3, the DNA is TGTGCCAGCAGTGGGAAGCGGTCCTATGAACAGTATTTT.

The rearrangement joins TRBV6-5 to TRBJ1-1, with TRBD1 identical over 7 bases. Unmatched junction bases numbered 9, after V lost 7 bases and J lost 4 bases. The germline V gene has CDR1 MNHEY and CDR2 SVGAGI. The CDR3 contains 14 residues. CDR3 amino acids: CASMRDRVGTEAFF. For the CDR3, the DNA is TGTGCCAGCATGAGAGACAGGGTGGGCACTGAAGCTTTCTTT.

This clone was detected a few times. The CDR3, as DNA: TGTGCCAGCAGCCAGTCCGCCACCACGGACGGGGATGGCTACACCTTC. This codes for CASSQSATTDGDGYTF. The rearrangement joins TRBV4-2 to TRBJ1-2; D remains ambiguous. Germline V gene data show CDR1 as LGHNA and CDR2 as YNFKEQ. This CDR3 is 16 amino acids long. Trimming shortened V by 3 bases and J by 6 bases, and 20 bases separated the two germline ends.

As DNA, the CDR3 is TGTGCCAGCAGCTTAGCGTGGAGCGGCTCCTACAATGAGCAGTTCTTC. As protein: CASSLAWSGSYNEQFF. This chain joins TRBV11-1 and TRBJ2-1; the D gene is possibly TRBD2 (5 bases). Trimming took 0 bases from V and 0 from J, leaving 9 bases between them. CDR1 SGHAT and CDR2 FQDESV come from the germline V gene (reference sequence). This CDR3 has 16 residues.

This clone was recorded a few times. This chain joins TRBV4-3 and TRBJ1-2, with D tentatively TRBD1 (6 bases). The ends were cut back, 0 bases at V and 0 bases at J, with 8 bases in the middle. Germline CDR1 and CDR2: LGHNA and YSLEER. The CDR3 runs to 15 residues. The CDR3 loop reads CASSQDRGANYGYTF. CDR3 DNA: TGCGCCAGCAGCCAAGACAGGGGAGCTAACTATGGCTACACCTTC.